This T cell receptor (beta chain) was obtained from a study of blood T cell repertoires in COVID-19. J gave up 4 bases and V 2 bases, and 10 bases lay outside the gene matches. This CDR3 is built from 16 residues. In germline, CDR1 is MNHNS, CDR2 SASEGT. Methods used by the authors: Counts of nucleated cells, estimated from reference gene primer amplification, were obtained. Some clones are missing from TCRdb's copy, which holds only in-frame ones; the method was immunoSEQ multiplex PCR. That table supplies the V and J calls and clone size; D and trimming were determined from the DNA. The sample has 70,000 to 95,000 clones, around nine tenths seen once.

V is TRBV6-1 and J is TRBJ1-2, with 7 bases matching TRBD1. This TCR came from an older woman with acute or convalescent COVID-19. The sample was peripheral blood. CDR3 protein: CASSEWGTGVGYGYTF. CDR3 nucleotide sequence: TGTGCCAGCAGTGAATGGGGCACAGGGGTGGGCTATGGCTACACCTTC.